This T cell receptor (beta chain) was identified in a study of early T cells in non-severe SARS-CoV-2 infection. Study overall: Whole-blood bulk RNA, unsorted, was sequenced, and chains were unpaired. Points from the study as a whole: Anti-spike CD8 responses were favored in VDJdb matching, and private and CD4 specificities were missed.

This CDR3 has 17 residues. V lost 3 bases and J 0 bases, leaving 17 bases between the germline ends. The germline V gene has CDR1 PRHDT and CDR2 FYEKMQ (reference sequence). Separate cDNA molecules each had unique molecular identifiers attached to them. TCRdb re-called the 5' RACE reads with MiXCR, one entry per CDR3 protein. This sample has approximately 75,000 distinct CDR3 sequences, with roughly 4.5% found just once. This clonotype occurred many times. No antigen is known for it. The chain links TRBV13 to TRBJ1-1, with a possible D match to TRBD1 (6 bases). The sample here was whole blood, taken at baseline. The sequence came from an adult who was a healthcare worker with PCR-confirmed SARS-CoV-2 infection or an uninfected control (not recorded which). The donor label of this sample is uncertain. CDR3 DNA: TGTGCCAGCAGCTTCCCCGGGGGCCAGGGTATGAACACTGAAGCTTTCTTT. As protein: CASSFPGGQGMNTEAFF.